This T cell receptor beta chain was captured in a study of cytomegalovirus exposure and HLA in healthy donors. Notes on the study in general: Rarity held for most TCR sequences, but there were some public TCRs that occurred in many donors. 150 to 200 TCR beta chains were listed as cytomegalovirus-associated. A later analysis reportedly identified an Asian-associated ancestry cluster as carrying fewer N-insertions than the roughly 700-donor mean.

Germline CDR1 is SQVTM and CDR2 is ANQGSEA. Trimming stripped 4 bases from V and 5 bases from J, with 8 bases between. This CDR3 region has 12 residues. In regard to this clone: Its cognate antigen is unknown.

With 60 Vbeta and 13 Jbeta primers, the PCR was carried out. Measured with immunoSEQ multiplex PCR; TCRdb has only the in-frame clones, and not every one. The table records tens of thousands of clones, around 82% of them present only once. Input material: PBMCs. This chain uses TRBV29-1 with TRBJ1-4, with no clear D. The receptor was derived from a male donor in good health and CMV-seronegative. The CDR3 reads CSVAGINEKLFF. CDR3 nucleotide sequence: TGCAGCGTTGCAGGTATAAATGAAAAACTGTTTTTT.